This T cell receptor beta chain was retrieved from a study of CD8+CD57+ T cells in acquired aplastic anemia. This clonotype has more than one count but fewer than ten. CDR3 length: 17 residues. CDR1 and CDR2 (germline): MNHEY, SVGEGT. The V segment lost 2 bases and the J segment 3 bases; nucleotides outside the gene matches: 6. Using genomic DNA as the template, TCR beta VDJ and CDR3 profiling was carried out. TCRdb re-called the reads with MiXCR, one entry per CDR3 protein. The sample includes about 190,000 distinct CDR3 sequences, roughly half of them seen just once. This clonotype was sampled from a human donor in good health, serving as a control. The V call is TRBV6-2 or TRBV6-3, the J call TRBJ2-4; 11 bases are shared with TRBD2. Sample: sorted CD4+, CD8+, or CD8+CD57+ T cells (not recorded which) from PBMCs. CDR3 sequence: CASSYQTSGAGKNIQYF. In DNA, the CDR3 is TGTGCCAGCAGTTACCAGACTAGCGGGGCGGGCAAAAACATTCAGTACTTC.